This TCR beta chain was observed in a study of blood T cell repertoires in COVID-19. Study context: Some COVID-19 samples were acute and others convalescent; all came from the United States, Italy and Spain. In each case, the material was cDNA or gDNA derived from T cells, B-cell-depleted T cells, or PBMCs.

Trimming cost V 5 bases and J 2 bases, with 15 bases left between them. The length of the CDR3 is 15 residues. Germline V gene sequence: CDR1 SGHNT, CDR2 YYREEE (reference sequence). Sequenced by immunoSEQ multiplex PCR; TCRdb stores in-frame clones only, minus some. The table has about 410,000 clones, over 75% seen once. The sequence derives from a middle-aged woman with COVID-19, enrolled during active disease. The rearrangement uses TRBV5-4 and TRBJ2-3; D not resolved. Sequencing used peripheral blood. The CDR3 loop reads CASSGGWLDTDTQYF. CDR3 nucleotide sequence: TGTGCCAGCAGTGGCGGCTGGCTTGACACAGATACGCAGTATTTT.